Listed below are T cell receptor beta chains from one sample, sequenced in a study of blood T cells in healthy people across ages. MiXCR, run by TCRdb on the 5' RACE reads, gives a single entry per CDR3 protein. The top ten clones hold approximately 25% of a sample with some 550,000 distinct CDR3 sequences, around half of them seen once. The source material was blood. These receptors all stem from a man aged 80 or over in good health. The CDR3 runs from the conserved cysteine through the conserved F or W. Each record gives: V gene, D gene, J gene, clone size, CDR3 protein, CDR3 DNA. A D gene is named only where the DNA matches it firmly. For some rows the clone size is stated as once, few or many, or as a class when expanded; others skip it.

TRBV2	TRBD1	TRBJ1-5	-	CASSRQGGSNQPQHF	TGTGCCAGCAGCCGACAGGGAGGCAGCAATCAGCCCCAGCATTTT
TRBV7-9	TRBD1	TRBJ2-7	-	CASSLDGTGFHEQYF	TGTGCCAGCAGCTTAGATGGGACAGGGTTCCACGAGCAGTACTTC
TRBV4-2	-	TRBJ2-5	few	CASSQVWTEQETQYF	TGTGCCAGCAGCCAAGTGTGGACAGAACAAGAGACCCAGTACTTC
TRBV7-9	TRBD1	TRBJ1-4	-	CASSFPRTGGDEKLFF	TGTGCCAGCAGCTTCCCACGGACAGGGGGCGACGAAAAACTGTTTTTT
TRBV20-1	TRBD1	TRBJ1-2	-	CSARVERTGKVGGYTF	TGCAGTGCTAGAGTCGAAAGGACAGGGAAAGTTGGGGGCTACACCTTC
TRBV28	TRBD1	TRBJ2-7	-	CASSTRDRGTYEQYF	TGTGCCAGCAGTACTCGGGACAGGGGAACCTACGAGCAGTACTTC
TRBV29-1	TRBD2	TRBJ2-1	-	CSVVAGGYSYNEQFF	TGCAGCGTGGTAGCGGGAGGCTACTCCTACAATGAGCAGTTCTTC
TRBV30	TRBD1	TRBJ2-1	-	CAWSPIGDRGYNEQFF	TGTGCCTGGAGCCCTATAGGGGACAGGGGTTACAATGAGCAGTTCTTC
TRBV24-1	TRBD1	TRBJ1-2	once	CATRPAGTGYGYTF	TGTGCCACCAGACCAGCCGGGACAGGCTATGGCTACACCTTC
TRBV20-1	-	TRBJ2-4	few	CSALHRGGSKNIQYF	TGCAGTGCCCTTCACAGGGGGGGTTCCAAAAACATTCAGTACTTC
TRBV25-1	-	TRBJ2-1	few	CASTPREYNEQFF	TGTGCCAGCACCCCTAGGGAGTACAATGAGCAGTTCTTC
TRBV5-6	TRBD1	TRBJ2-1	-	CASSSIGTGSHEQFF	TGTGCCAGCAGCTCAATAGGGACAGGGTCCCATGAGCAGTTCTTC
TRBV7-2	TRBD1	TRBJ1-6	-	CASRQQGTDNSPLHF	TGTGCCAGCAGGCAACAGGGGACGGATAATTCACCCCTCCACTTT
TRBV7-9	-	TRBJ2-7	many	CASSLFTRFGEQYF	TGTGCCAGCAGCTTATTTACGCGGTTTGGCGAGCAGTACTTC
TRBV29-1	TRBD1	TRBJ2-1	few	CSVNSQGKGEQFF	TGCAGCGTCAATTCACAGGGGAAAGGTGAGCAGTTCTTC
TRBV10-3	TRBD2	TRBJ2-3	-	CAIRTSPIQLREAQYF	TGTGCCATCAGGACTTCCCCCATTCAGCTCCGGGAGGCGCAGTATTTT
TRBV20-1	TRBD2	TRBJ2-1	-	CSAKGLAEQFF	TGCAGTGCGAAGGGACTAGCGGAGCAGTTCTTC